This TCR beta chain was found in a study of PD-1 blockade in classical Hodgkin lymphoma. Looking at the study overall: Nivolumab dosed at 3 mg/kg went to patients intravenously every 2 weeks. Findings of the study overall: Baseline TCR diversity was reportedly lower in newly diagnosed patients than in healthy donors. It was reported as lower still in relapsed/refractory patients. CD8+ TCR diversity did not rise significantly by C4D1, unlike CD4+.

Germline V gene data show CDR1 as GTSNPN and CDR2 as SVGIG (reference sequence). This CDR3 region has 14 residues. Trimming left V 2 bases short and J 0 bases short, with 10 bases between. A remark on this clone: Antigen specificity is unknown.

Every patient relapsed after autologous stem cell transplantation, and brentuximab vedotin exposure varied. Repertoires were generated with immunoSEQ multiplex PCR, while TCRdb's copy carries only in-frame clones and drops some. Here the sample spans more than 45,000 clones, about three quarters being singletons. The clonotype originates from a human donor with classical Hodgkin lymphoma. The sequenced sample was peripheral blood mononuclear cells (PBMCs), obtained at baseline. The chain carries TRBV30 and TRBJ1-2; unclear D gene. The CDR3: CAWSFGEANYGYTF. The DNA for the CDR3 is TGTGCCTGGAGTTTCGGGGAGGCTAACTATGGCTACACCTTC.